These 29 T cell receptor beta chains share one sample of origin, sequenced in a study of blood T cells in healthy people across ages. Next came a second PCR, run for roughly 6 to 11 cycles, which used a sample-barcoded 5' primer along with a J-beta primer mix. TCRdb itself ran the 5' RACE reads through MiXCR, one entry per CDR3 protein. This sample has about 590,000 distinct CDR3 sequences, with about 30% found just once. The sample taken for sequencing was blood. The receptors were sampled from a woman over 75 in good health.

There are many counts of this clonotype. The chain is built from TRBV29-1 and TRBJ1-2; D unresolved. V was trimmed by 2 bases and J by 0 bases, leaving 13 bases between them. Germline lookup yields CDR1 SQVTM and CDR2 ANQGSEA. CDR3 size: 15 residues. CDR3 in DNA: TGCAGCGTTGAAAGTAGGGCAGCTACTAACTATGGCTACACCTTC. Translation gives CSVESRAATNYGYTF.

The chain couples TRBV7-9 to TRBJ2-7; D is perhaps TRBD1 or TRBD2 (6 bases each). Germline loops: CDR1 SEHNR, CDR2 FQNEAQ (reference sequence). V was trimmed by 5 bases and J by 2 bases, leaving 16 bases between them. The CDR3 is made up of 15 amino acids. CDR3 loop: CASSPPGGGPYEQYF. CDR3 in DNA: TGTGCCAGCAGCCCCCCAGGAGGGGGACCCTACGAGCAGTACTTC.

This chain links TRBV7-8 with TRBJ1-1, with 7 nucleotides matching TRBD1. Germline-derived CDR1 and CDR2 are SGHVS and FQNEAQ. The CDR3 is 16 residues long. V dropped 1 base and J dropped 6; count of bases not matched to a gene: 11. The CDR3 spells CASSLEPDRARAEAFF. The CDR3 nucleotides are TGTGCCAGCAGCTTAGAGCCAGACAGGGCGCGGGCTGAAGCTTTCTTT.

In this sample, this clonotype turned up many times. The gene calls are TRBV5-6 and TRBJ1-2; D gene uncertain. Germline loops: CDR1 SGHDT, CDR2 YYEEEE. The V end lost 4 bases, the J end lost 1 base, and 5 bases lay between the germline ends. The CDR3 is 12 residues long. The CDR3 nucleotides are TGTGCCAGCAGCGGGCTTAACTATGGCTACACCTTC. As protein: CASSGLNYGYTF. Combining the CDR3 with reference TRBV5-6 and TRBJ1-2 gives the whole variable domain DAGVTQSPTHLIKTRGQQVTLRCSPKSGHDTVSWYQQALGQGPQFIFQYYEEEERQRGNFPDRFSGHQFPNYSSELNVNALLLGDSALYLCASSGLNYGYTFGSGTRLTVV.

This clonotype was observed many times. The chain couples TRBV12-3 or TRBV12-4 to TRBJ2-5, with D uncertain. V lost 2 bases and J lost 7, with 14 bases in between. The CDR3 runs 14 residues. CDR3 in DNA: TGTGCCAGCAGTTTAAAGAGGCGCCTTGGGACCCAGTACTTC. This encodes CASSLKRRLGTQYF.

J is TRBJ2-5 and V is TRBV20-1; no clear D gene. Germline CDR1 and CDR2: DFQATT and SNEGSKA (reference sequence). V was cut by 8 bases and J by 5 bases, with 12 bases left in between. CDR3 length: 11 amino acids. The CDR3 region is CSIMIEETQYF. The CDR3 DNA sequence: TGCAGTATCATGATAGAGGAGACCCAGTACTTC.

This clonotype has at least ten counts. The V gene is TRBV9, the J gene TRBJ2-1, with D maybe TRBD2 (6 bases). The CDR3 extends over 15 amino acids. Germline V gene lookup returns CDR1 SGDLS and CDR2 YYNGEE. Trimming took off 1 base at V and 2 bases at J, with 10 bases between the two ends. Here the CDR3 reads CASSVLASPYNEQFF. For the CDR3, the DNA is TGTGCCAGCAGCGTACTAGCGAGCCCCTACAATGAGCAGTTCTTC. The full variable domain, with the rest looked up from reference TRBV9 and TRBJ2-1, is DSGVTQTPKHLITATGQRVTLRCSPRSGDLSVYWYQQSLDQGLQFLIQYYNGEERAKGNILERFSAQQFPDLHSELNLSSLELGDSALYFCASSVLASPYNEQFFGPGTRLTVL.

The chain combines TRBV7-8 with TRBJ2-3; weak D call: TRBD2 (5 bases). Trimming pared 10 bases from V and 12 bases from J, leaving 29 bases between. Germline CDR1 is SGHVS and CDR2 is FQNEAQ. CDR3 size: 15 residues. In DNA, the CDR3 is TGTGCCAACCTCAGGAGATCCCCCCAGAGGGATATCCAGTATTTT. It is translated as CANLRRSPQRDIQYF. The entire variable domain, with the rest obtained from reference TRBV7-8 and TRBJ2-3, is as follows: GAGVSQSPRYKVAKRGQDVALRCDPISGHVSLFWYQQALGQGPEFLTYFQNEAQLDKSGLPSDRFFAERPEGSVSTLKIQRTQQEDSAVYLCANLRRSPQRDIQYFGPGTRLTVL.

Comments on this clonotype: A single base separates this from a much larger clone, so it may be a read error. The V call is TRBV12-3 or TRBV12-4, the J call TRBJ1-1, with 9 bases aligning to TRBD1. This CDR3 has 16 amino acids. The CDR3 DNA reads TGTGCCGGCAGACCCGGGACAGGGATTCGTATCACTGAAGCTTTCTTT. Encoded protein: CAGRPGTGIRITEAFF.

V and J are TRBV20-1 and TRBJ1-1; tentatively, D is TRBD1 (5 bases). The CDR3 length is 13 residues. Germline CDR1 and CDR2: DFQATT and SNEGSKA (reference sequence). Trimming stripped 4 bases from V and 5 bases from J, with 14 bases between. CDR3 residues: CSATRGLRTEAFF. In nucleotides, the CDR3 is TGCAGTGCTACCCGGGGACTCCGTACTGAAGCTTTCTTT.

The chain is built from TRBV5-1 and TRBJ2-6; D is undetermined. V lost 7 bases to trimming and J lost 4 bases, with 12 bases between them. Germline V CDR1 and CDR2: SGHRS, YFSETQ. The CDR3 is 14 amino acids. The CDR3 bases are TGCGCCAGCGGCCCCCAGCCAGGGGCCAACGTCCTGACTTTC. Its protein product is CASGPQPGANVLTF.

This clonotype was observed a few times. The chain carries TRBV9 and TRBJ1-1; no firm D call. The CDR3 is 14 residues long. The germline V gene encodes CDR1 SGDLS and CDR2 YYNGEE. Trimming took off 2 bases at V and 1 base at J, with 9 bases between the two ends. The CDR3 nucleotides are TGTGCCAGCAGCGTTGGGTTCTCGAACACTGAAGCTTTCTTT. This translates into CASSVGFSNTEAFF.

The chain has TRBV7-2 and TRBJ2-6; D not resolved. Trimming removed 5 bases at V and 0 bases at J, with 8 bases between. This CDR3 is built from 15 residues. Germline loops: CDR1 SGHTA, CDR2 FQGNSA. CDR3 amino acids: CASSQYFSGANVLTF. CDR3 DNA: TGTGCCAGCAGCCAATACTTCTCTGGGGCCAACGTCCTGACTTTC.

In its sample, this clonotype was seen many times. The chain uses TRBV12-3 or TRBV12-4 and TRBJ1-5; no clear D gene. Trimming stripped 6 bases from V and 0 bases from J, with 9 bases between. This CDR3 contains 14 residues. This CDR3 is CASRYSSSNQPQHF. CDR3 in DNA: TGTGCCAGCAGGTACTCTAGTAGCAATCAGCCCCAGCATTTT.

This clonotype was seen ten or more times. This could be a read error, since a much larger clone is one nucleotide away. This sequence joins TRBV7-2 and TRBJ1-6; D gene ambiguous. CDR1 and CDR2 from the germline V gene are SGHTA and FQGNSA. CDR3 length: 12 amino acids. The CDR3 protein is CASRPTNSPPHF. The CDR3 nucleotides are TGTGCCAGCAGGCCGACTAATTCACCCCCCCACTTT.

The rearrangement joins TRBV9 to TRBJ2-2; unclear D gene. V lost 1 base and J lost 1, with 8 bases in between. Looked up from germline, CDR1 is SGDLS and CDR2 is YYNGEE. CDR3 length: 15 residues. CDR3: CASSVWGQNTGELFF. For the CDR3, the DNA is TGTGCCAGCAGCGTATGGGGTCAGAACACCGGGGAGCTGTTTTTT.

At least ten counts were recorded for this clonotype. This rearrangement joins TRBV7-9 to TRBJ1-1, with D perhaps TRBD1 (6 bases). V gave up 1 base and J gave up 0 bases, with 12 bases separating them. Germline lookup yields CDR1 SEHNR and CDR2 FQNEAQ (reference sequence). The CDR3 length is 16 residues. The CDR3 sequence: CASSLESGQLNTEAFF. CDR3 nucleotide sequence: TGTGCCAGCAGCTTAGAGAGCGGACAGCTGAACACTGAAGCTTTCTTT.

This clonotype was seen only a few times. V usage is TRBV30 and J usage is TRBJ1-2; D might be TRBD1 (5 bases). Trimming cost V 8 bases and J 8 bases, with 24 bases left between them. The CDR3 is 14 residues long. Germline assignment: CDR1 GTSNPN and CDR2 SVGIG (reference sequence). The CDR3 bases are TGTGCCATTCCCAAAACGGAGGGGCTAAACGGCTACACCTTC. Translated: CAIPKTEGLNGYTF. The variable domain in full, with the rest retrieved from reference TRBV30 and TRBJ1-2, is SQTIHQWPATLVQPVGSPLSLECTVEGTSNPNLYWYRQAAGRGLQLLFYSVGIGQISSEVPQNLSASRPQDRQFILSSKKLLLSDSGFYLCAIPKTEGLNGYTFGSGTRLTVV.

This sequence joins TRBV7-2 and TRBJ1-3; 8 bases line up with TRBD1. Looked up from germline, CDR1 is SGHTA and CDR2 is FQGNSA. The V segment lost 3 bases and the J segment 0 bases; nucleotides outside the gene matches: 7. The CDR3 runs 17 residues. In DNA, the CDR3 is TGTGCCAGCAGCTTGGCGGGGACAGGCTTCTCTGGAAACACCATATATTTT. Translated: CASSLAGTGFSGNTIYF.

This clonotype showed up just a few times. The rearrangement uses TRBV30 and TRBJ1-5, with 8 bases aligning to TRBD1. The junction had 7 bases not matched to a gene; V was cut back by 2 bases and J by 7 bases. This CDR3 has 14 residues. From germline, CDR1 is GTSNPN and CDR2 SVGIG (reference sequence). CDR3 loop: CAWSPGQGSQPQHF. DNA of the CDR3: TGTGCCTGGAGTCCAGGACAGGGCAGCCAGCCCCAGCATTTT.

This chain uses TRBV7-6 with TRBJ1-2; 9 bases line up with TRBD1. CDR1 is SGHVS, CDR2 FNYEAQ, per germline. This CDR3 has 15 amino acids. Trimming cost V 5 bases and J 4 bases; bases outside gene matches: 8. CDR3 protein: CASSATGTGTYGYTF. In DNA form, the CDR3 reads TGTGCCAGCAGCGCGACCGGGACAGGGACCTATGGCTACACCTTC. Looking up the rest from reference TRBV7-6 and TRBJ1-2 gives the full variable domain: GAGVSQSPRYKVTKRGQDVALRCDPISGHVSLYWYRQALGQGPEFLTYFNYEAQQDKSGLPNDRFSAERPEGSISTLTIQRTEQRDSAMYRCASSATGTGTYGYTFGSGTRLTVV.

Ten or more counts support this clonotype. A much bigger clone sits one base away, suggesting this may be a read error. The chain couples TRBV20-1 to TRBJ2-7, with D perhaps TRBD1 (5 bases). Germline V gene lookup returns CDR1 DFQATT and CDR2 SNEGSKA (reference sequence). The CDR3 is made up of 14 amino acids. Trimming removed 0 bases at V and 6 bases at J, with 15 bases between. The CDR3 protein is CSARDGNRIREQYF. In DNA form, the CDR3 reads TGCAGTGCTAGAGACGGAAACAGGATTCGCGAGCAGTACTTC.

This chain links TRBV6-5 with TRBJ2-7, with TRBD1 matching 7 bases. This CDR3 comprises 17 residues. From germline, CDR1 is MNHEY and CDR2 SVGAGI. J gave up 6 bases and V 2 bases, and 16 bases lay outside the gene matches. The CDR3 DNA sequence: TGTGCCAGCAGTTACCACTCTATAGGGGGCCAGGGCGGCGAGCAGTACTTC. Amino acids: CASSYHSIGGQGGEQYF.

This rearrangement joins TRBV5-1 to TRBJ2-3; D is possibly TRBD2 (6 bases). V was trimmed by 7 bases and J by 0 bases, leaving 15 bases between them. The germline V gene has CDR1 SGHRS and CDR2 YFSETQ. The CDR3 sequence is 15 residues long. The CDR3 DNA reads as TGCGCCAGCGTAAAAGGGGACTTTAGCACAGATACGCAGTATTTT. Amino acids: CASVKGDFSTDTQYF.

This chain connects TRBV5-1 to TRBJ1-1; maybe TRBD1 (5 bases). The CDR3 is 15 residues long. V lost 4 bases and J lost 5, with 18 bases in between. Germline V gives CDR1 SGHRS, CDR2 YFSETQ. CDR3 in DNA: TGCGCCAGCAGCCCGTCGTGGGGCGAACGGACTGAAGCTTTCTTT. Protein sequence: CASSPSWGERTEAFF.

This clonotype was counted many times. The V gene is TRBV20-1, the J gene TRBJ1-1, with D possibly TRBD1 on 5 matching bases. Germline CDR1 reads DFQATT; CDR2 reads SNEGSKA (reference sequence). The CDR3 spans 15 residues. The V gene lost 0 bases and the J gene lost 1 base, with 12 bases spanning the gap. The CDR3 region has the DNA TGCAGTGCTAGAGAGGGCGGGACGGCGAACACTGAAGCTTTCTTT. Translated: CSAREGGTANTEAFF.

The chain is built from TRBV7-2 and TRBJ1-6; 9 bases are a match to TRBD1. The germline CDR1 and CDR2 sequences are SGHTA and FQGNSA. The CDR3 is 16 amino acids. Trimming took 4 bases from V and 9 from J; bases not matched to a gene: 10. CDR3 region: CASSSFQTGGGSPLHF. As DNA, the CDR3 is TGTGCCAGCAGCTCTTTCCAAACAGGGGGCGGTTCACCCCTCCACTTT.

This clonotype was counted only a few times. This chain links TRBV7-8 with TRBJ2-1, with D uncertain. The J call may be faulty, since TRBJ2-7 better matches the DNA end. Germline V gene data show CDR1 as SGHVS and CDR2 as FQNEAQ. This CDR3 has 14 residues. As DNA, the CDR3 is TGTGCCAGCAGCTCGGAGCCAACCTACAATGAGCAGTACTTC. This encodes CASSSEPTYNEQYF.

The chain couples TRBV5-1 to TRBJ2-7; D call uncertain. CDR1 and CDR2 from the germline V gene are SGHRS and YFSETQ. V gave up 2 bases and J gave up 0 bases, with 12 bases separating them. This CDR3 comprises 15 residues. This CDR3 reads CASSFNGEDSYEQYF. The CDR3 coding sequence is TGCGCCAGCAGCTTTAATGGGGAAGACTCCTACGAGCAGTACTTC.